These 2 T cell receptor beta chains were sequenced from one sample in a study of shared clonotypes between healthy human individuals. Repertoires were generated with immunoSEQ multiplex PCR, while TCRdb's copy carries only in-frame clones and drops some. The table includes about 730,000 clones, over 60% detected once. Sequenced sample: memory CD4+ T cells sorted from blood. Noted subset: CD45RA-negative fraction. The receptor source for this set is a woman aged 25 to 39 in good health.

On this clone: Other DNA sequences from this sample encode an identical CDR3 as well. This sequence joins TRBV7-3 and TRBJ1-1, with 8 bases matching TRBD1. The CDR3 runs 13 residues. CDR1 is SGHTA and CDR2 is FQGTGA in the germline V gene. With 5 bases clipped from V and 4 bases from J, the junction kept 3 bases outside the gene matches. CDR3 sequence: CASSLGQGTEAFF. The CDR3 region has the DNA TGTGCCAGCAGCCTTGGACAGGGCACTGAAGCTTTCTTT.

The rearrangement links TRBV27 to TRBJ1-2; perhaps TRBD1 as D (5 bases). V was shortened by 7 bases and J by 8 bases, with 17 bases between the two germline ends. CDR1 is MNHEY and CDR2 is SMNVEV in the germline V gene (reference sequence). This CDR3 comprises 13 residues. The CDR3 region has the DNA TGTGCCAGCACCTCGAAGGCAGGGAGGGGCTACACCTTC. Its protein product is CASTSKAGRGYTF.